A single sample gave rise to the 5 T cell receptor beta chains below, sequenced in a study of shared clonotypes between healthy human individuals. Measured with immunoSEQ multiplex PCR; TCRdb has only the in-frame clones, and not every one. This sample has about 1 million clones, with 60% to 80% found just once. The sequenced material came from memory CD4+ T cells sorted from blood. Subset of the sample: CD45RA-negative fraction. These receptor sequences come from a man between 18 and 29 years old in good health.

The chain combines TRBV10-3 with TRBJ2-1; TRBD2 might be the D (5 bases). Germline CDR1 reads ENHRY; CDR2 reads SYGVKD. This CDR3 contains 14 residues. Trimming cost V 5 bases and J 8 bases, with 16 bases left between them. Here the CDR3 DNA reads TGTGCCATCAGTAGCGGTTTAGGCGTGGATGAGCAGTTCTTC. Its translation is CAISSGLGVDEQFF.

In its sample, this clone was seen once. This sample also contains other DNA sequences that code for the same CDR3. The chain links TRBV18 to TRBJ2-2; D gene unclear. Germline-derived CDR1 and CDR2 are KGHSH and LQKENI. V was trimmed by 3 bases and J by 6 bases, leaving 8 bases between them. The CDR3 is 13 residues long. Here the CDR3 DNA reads TGTGCCAGCTCACCCCTGGAATCCGGGGAGCTGTTTTTT. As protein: CASSPLESGELFF.

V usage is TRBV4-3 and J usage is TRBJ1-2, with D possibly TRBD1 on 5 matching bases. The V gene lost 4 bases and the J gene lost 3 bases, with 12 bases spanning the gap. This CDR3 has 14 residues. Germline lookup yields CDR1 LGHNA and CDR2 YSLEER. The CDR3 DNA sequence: TGCGCCAGCAGCCGAGTCGGGGGTGACTATGGCTACACCTTC. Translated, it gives CASSRVGGDYGYTF.

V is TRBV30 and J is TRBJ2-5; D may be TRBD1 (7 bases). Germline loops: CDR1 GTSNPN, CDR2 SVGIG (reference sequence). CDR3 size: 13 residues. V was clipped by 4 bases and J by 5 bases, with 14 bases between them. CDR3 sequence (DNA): TGTGCCTGGAAACAGGAGGGGGCTGAGACCCAGTACTTC. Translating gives CAWKQEGAETQYF.

CDR3 bases: TGTGCCTGGAGTGTTGAGAGAGGCACGGCCATGAACACCGGGGAGCTGTTTTTT. Translation: CAWSVERGTAMNTGELFF. V and J are TRBV30 and TRBJ2-2; D remains unclear. V was shortened by 0 bases and J by 1 base, with 18 bases between the two germline ends. This CDR3 region has 18 residues. The germline V gene has CDR1 GTSNPN and CDR2 SVGIG (reference sequence).